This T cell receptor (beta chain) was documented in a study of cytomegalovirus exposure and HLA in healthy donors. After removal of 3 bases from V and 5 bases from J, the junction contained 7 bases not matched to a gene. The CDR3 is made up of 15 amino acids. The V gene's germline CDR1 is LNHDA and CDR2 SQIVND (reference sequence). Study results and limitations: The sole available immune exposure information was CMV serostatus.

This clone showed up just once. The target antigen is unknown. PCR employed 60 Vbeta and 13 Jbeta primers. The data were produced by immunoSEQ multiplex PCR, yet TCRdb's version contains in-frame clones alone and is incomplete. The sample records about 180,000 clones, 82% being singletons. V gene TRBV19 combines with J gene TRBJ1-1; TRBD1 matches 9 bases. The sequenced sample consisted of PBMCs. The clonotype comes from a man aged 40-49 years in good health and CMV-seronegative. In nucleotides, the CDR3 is TGTGCCAGTAGTATCCCGGGACAGGGTAAAACTGAAGCTTTCTTT. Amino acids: CASSIPGQGKTEAFF.